This TCR beta chain was sequenced in a study of regulatory T cells in long-lasting Graves disease (dated by TCRdb to about 2021). Concerning the study at large: In the newly diagnosed Graves' disease group, patients had been taking antithyroid drugs for less than 3 months. A total of about 35 samples underwent TCR sequencing: some 13 from persistent and about 20 from newly diagnosed Graves' disease patients. Peripheral blood TCR sequencing and RNA sequencing compared persistent Graves' disease patients with newly diagnosed Graves' disease patients. The study was registered as a clinical trial and conducted in China.

The time point tag for this specimen amounts to: newly diagnosed GD, antithyroid drugs for less than 3 months. For both TCR sequencing and RNA sequencing, RNA was extracted from PBMCs using TRIzol. The diagnosis of Graves' disease followed American Thyroid Association guidelines. The patients came from an endocrinology department in Xi'an, China. Each patient gave about 8.1 milliliters of peripheral blood, collected in an EDTA anticoagulant tube. PBMCs were isolated by Ficoll Paque Plus density gradient separation without further T cell sorting. An Agilent 2100 Bioanalyzer and agarose gel were used to assess RNA quality, and a NanoDrop 2000 was used to measure RNA concentration. This clonotype was recorded a few times. Its antigen specificity is not known. No quality values exist for individual bases; no much larger clone is one base distant. The germline V gene specifies SGHTS as CDR1 and YDEGEE as CDR2. V sheds 4 bases and J sheds 0 bases, leaving 7 bases between their ends. The CDR3 spans 14 residues, from the cysteine through the phenylalanine. The CDR3 DNA has 42 bases and is translated from base 1.

Results and caveats for the whole study, not just this receptor: More public clonotypes were shared among persistent patients (about 2,800) than among newly diagnosed patients (roughly 1,000). Compared with newly diagnosed patients, patients with persistent Graves' disease had lower TCR Shannon entropy and fewer highly expanded clones, which suggests clonal expansion. Sequencing and analysis were restricted to the TCR beta chain. The small sample size was acknowledged by the authors as a limitation that may reduce accuracy. Persistent disease showed preferential use of TRBV28, TRBJ1-2 and TRBJ2-5, whereas newly diagnosed disease favored TRBV20-1 and TRBJ2-1. Because the primary lesion, thyroid tissue, could not be accessed, the study looked at peripheral blood alone.

Receptor amplification or capture employed multiplex PCR. Sequenced using an Illumina HiSeq 4000. TCR beta libraries were built with iRepertoire HTBI primers and Arm-PCR amplification of CDR3 regions. Before sequencing, the PCR products went through gel purification. In the authors' own workflow: Gene usage analysis of CDR3 amino acid clonotypes relied on the 62 TRBV and about 15 TRBJ segments identified across samples. Filtered high-quality paired reads were merged into contigs using COPE and FqMerger. BLAST was used to align contigs to IMGT TRBV, TRBD and TRBJ reference genes, and CDR3 was defined according to IMGT. Any clonotype with a frequency above 0.1% was classified as a highly expanded clone. Shannon entropy was used to measure repertoire diversity, and the Gini coefficient was used to measure V-J evenness. A clonotype found in more than one individual was treated as public. The public reads were quality trimmed at Q25 with fastp and then assembled into clones with MiXCR by TCRdb, keeping productive beta chains. One record per CDR3 amino acid sequence lists the most common genes and DNA. These V and J calls are TCRdb output, not the study's own analysis. The sample contains about 560,000 distinct CDR3 sequences, about 15% of them found a single time. The ten largest clones represent about 12% of the sample.

These data are also associated with another study on T cells in Graves' hyperthyroidism and ophthalmopathy. That second publication adds: Stable Graves' hyperthyroidism was defined as no progression to ophthalmopathy during 18 months of follow-up. Hyperthyroidism patients were newly diagnosed, had a disease duration of under 2 months, and were aged 18 to 65 years. Patients with uncontrolled infections, other autoimmune diseases, pregnancy or lactation were excluded. Clinical symptoms, serum thyroxine and TRAb, thyroid ultrasound, and orbital computed tomography formed the basis for the diagnoses. The first round of RT-PCR for the TCR CDR3 was performed with the HTBI primer set and the Qiagen OneStep RT-PCR kit. Most expanded thyroid clonotypes (frequency above 0.001) were also found in blood, which suggests that blood repertoires may mirror thyroid immune responses. In cross-validation, a model built on a 13 V-J signature told ophthalmopathy apart from stable hyperthyroidism with 85% to 90% sensitivity and roughly 81% specificity, and in testing the same model reached 80%/75%. In validation, the model predicted progression to ophthalmopathy a median of around six months before onset, with about 67% sensitivity and roughly 77% specificity. To identify distinguishing TCR V-J signatures, a discovery cohort of about a hundred patients was used, comprising some 45 with Graves' ophthalmopathy and 57 with stable Graves' hyperthyroidism. Prospective prediction of ophthalmopathy was tested in an independent validation cohort of some 20 hyperthyroidism patients and 17 patients who later progressed to ophthalmopathy. The approximately 95 discovery patients were divided at random into training and test sets in a 7:3 ratio. In six Graves' hyperthyroidism patients, the study also compared T-cell repertoires from thyroid tissue with T-cell repertoires from blood. Once sampling was done, hyperthyroidism patients were given methimazole at a starting dose of 30 mg daily, whereas ophthalmopathy patients were given high-dose intravenous methylprednisolone. Libraries were constructed in a second round of multiplex PCR, after which size selection and purification were carried out. Sequencing of the libraries was done on an Illumina HiSeq2000 using paired-end 100 bp reads. Raw data were processed with SOAPnuke, discarding reads with adapters, uncalled bases, mean Phred below 15, or no exact constant-primer or identifier match. COPE v1.2.5 was used to merge high-quality paired reads, and clonotypes were defined as unique nucleotide sequences. MiTCR v1.1 was used to align clonotypes to the IMGT TRBV, TRBD and TRBJ reference segments. Analysis was restricted to V-J combinations with a frequency above 0.0001, which covered 99.2% of repertoires. The TCS score was defined as F50 (clonal expansion) divided by E x V (chaos), with BLOSUM62-based TCRdist calculated between CDR3 peptides within each V-J. Welch's t-statistics and random forest reduced roughly 530 V-J features to under 15, which were used in a naive Bayes classifier (R e1071). Sample size was not statistically predetermined, and blinding of investigators to group allocation was not performed. TCR Vbeta CDR3 sequencing of approximately 140 peripheral blood samples (43 ophthalmopathy, some 75 hyperthyroidism and 17 progressor patients) is reported in the paper.

Sequencing used peripheral blood mononuclear cells (PBMCs), obtained at new diagnosis, from a patient treated with antithyroid drugs. This sequence uses TRBV5-8 and TRBJ1-4; no D segment can be confidently identified. The TCR was taken from a man younger than 35 with Graves disease. Donor details come from another sample of the same person, matched by shared clones. The CDR3 sequence is CASSLYATNEKLFF. The DNA is as follows: TGTGCCAGCAGCCTTTATGCAACTAATGAAAAACTGTTTTTT.